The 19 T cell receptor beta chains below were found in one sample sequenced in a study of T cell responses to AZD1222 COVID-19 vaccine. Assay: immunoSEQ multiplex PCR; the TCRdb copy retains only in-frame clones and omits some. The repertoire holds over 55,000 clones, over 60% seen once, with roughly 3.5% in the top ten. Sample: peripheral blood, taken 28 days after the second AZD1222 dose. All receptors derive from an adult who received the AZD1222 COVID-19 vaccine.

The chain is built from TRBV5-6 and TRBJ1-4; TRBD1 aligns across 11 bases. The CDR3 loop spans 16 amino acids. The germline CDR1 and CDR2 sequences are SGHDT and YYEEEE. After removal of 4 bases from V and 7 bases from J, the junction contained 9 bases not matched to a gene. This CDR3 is CASSTGTGGVGEKLFF. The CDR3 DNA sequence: TGTGCCAGCAGCACCGGGACAGGGGGTGTCGGTGAAAAACTGTTTTTT.

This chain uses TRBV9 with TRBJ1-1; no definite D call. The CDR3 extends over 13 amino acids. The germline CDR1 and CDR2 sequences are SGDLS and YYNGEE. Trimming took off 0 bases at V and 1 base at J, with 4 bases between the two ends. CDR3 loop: CASSVDWNTEAFF. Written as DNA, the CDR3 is TGTGCCAGCAGCGTAGACTGGAACACTGAAGCTTTCTTT.

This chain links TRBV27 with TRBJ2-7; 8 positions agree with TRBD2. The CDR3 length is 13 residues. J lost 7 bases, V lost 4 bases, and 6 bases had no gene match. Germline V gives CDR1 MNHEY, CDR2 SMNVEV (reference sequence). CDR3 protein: CASSWASGGEQYF. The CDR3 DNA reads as TGTGCCAGCAGTTGGGCAAGCGGGGGAGAGCAGTACTTC.

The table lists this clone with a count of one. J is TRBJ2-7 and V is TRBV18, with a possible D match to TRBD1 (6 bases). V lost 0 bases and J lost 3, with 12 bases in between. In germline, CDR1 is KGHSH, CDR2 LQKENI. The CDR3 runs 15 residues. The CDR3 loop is CASSPPVTGFYEQYF. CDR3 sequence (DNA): TGTGCCAGCTCACCACCGGTTACAGGGTTCTACGAGCAGTACTTC.

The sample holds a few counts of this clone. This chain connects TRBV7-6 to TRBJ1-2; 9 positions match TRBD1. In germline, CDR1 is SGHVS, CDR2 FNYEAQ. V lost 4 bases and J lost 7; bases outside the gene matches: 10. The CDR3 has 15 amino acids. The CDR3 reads CASSSAGTGLGGYTF. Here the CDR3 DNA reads TGTGCCAGCAGCTCCGCCGGGACAGGGCTCGGTGGCTACACCTTC.

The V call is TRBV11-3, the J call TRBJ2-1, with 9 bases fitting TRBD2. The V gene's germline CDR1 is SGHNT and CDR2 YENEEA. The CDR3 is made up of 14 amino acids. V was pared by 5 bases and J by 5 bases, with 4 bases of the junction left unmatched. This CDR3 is CASSVIAGDNEQFF. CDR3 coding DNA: TGTGCCAGCAGCGTAATAGCGGGAGACAATGAGCAGTTCTTC.

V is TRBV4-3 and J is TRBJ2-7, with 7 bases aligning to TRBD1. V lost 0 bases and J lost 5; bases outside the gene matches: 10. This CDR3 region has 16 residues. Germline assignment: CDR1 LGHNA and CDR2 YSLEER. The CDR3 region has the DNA TGCGCCAGCAGCCAAGAGCCCGACAGGGTGAAAAACGAGCAGTACTTC. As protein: CASSQEPDRVKNEQYF.

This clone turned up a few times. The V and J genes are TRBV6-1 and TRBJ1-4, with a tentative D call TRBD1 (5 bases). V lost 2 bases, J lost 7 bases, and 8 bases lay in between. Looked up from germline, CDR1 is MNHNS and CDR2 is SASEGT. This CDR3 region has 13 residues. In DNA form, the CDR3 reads TGTGCCAGCAGTGAACCAGGGTCTGAAAAACTGTTTTTT. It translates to CASSEPGSEKLFF.

CDR3 sequence reads: CASSSHTGTGETGELFF. The CDR3 nucleotides are TGTGCCAGCAGCTCACACACCGGGACAGGCGAAACCGGGGAGCTGTTTTTT. The rearrangement joins TRBV7-3 to TRBJ2-2, with 8 bases identical to TRBD1. V trimming: 4 bases; J trimming: 5 bases; junction bases outside the gene matches: 12. Germline-derived CDR1 and CDR2 are SGHTA and FQGTGA. This CDR3 comprises 17 residues. Full variable domain (remainder filled in from reference TRBV7-3 and TRBJ2-2): GAGVSQTPSNKVTEKGKYVELRCDPISGHTALYWYRQSLGQGPEFLIYFQGTGAADDSGLPNDRFFAVRPEGSVSTLKIQRTERGDSAVYLCASSSHTGTGETGELFFGEGSRLTVL.

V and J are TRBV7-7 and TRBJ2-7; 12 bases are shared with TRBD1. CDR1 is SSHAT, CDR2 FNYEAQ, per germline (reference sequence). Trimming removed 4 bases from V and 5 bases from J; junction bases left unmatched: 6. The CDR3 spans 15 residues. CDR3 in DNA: TGTGCCAGCAGCTCGGGCGGGACAGGGGGCCACGAGCAGTACTTC. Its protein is CASSSGGTGGHEQYF.

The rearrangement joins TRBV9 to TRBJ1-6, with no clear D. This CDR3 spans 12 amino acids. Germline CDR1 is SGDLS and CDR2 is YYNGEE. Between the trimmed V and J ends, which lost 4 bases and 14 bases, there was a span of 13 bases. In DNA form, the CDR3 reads TGTGCCAGCAGCTTGACGGACCAAGCCCTCCACTTT. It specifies CASSLTDQALHF.

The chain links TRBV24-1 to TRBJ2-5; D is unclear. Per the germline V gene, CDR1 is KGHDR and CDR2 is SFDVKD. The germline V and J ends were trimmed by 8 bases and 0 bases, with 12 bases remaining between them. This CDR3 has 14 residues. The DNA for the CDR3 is TGTGCCACCACCAAACCTAGGTACCAAGAGACCCAGTACTTC. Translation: CATTKPRYQETQYF.

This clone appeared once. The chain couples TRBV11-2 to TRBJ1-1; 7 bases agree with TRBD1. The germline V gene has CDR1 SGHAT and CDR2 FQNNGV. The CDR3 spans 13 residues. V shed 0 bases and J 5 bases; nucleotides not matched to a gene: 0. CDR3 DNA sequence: TGTGCCAGCAGCTTAGACAGGGGGACTGAAGCTTTCTTT. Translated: CASSLDRGTEAFF.

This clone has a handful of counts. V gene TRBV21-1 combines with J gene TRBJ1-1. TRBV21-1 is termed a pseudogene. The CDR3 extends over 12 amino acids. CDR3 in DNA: TGTGCCAGCAGCAAACTGGGAAACGAAGCTTTCTTT. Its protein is CASSKLGNEAFF.

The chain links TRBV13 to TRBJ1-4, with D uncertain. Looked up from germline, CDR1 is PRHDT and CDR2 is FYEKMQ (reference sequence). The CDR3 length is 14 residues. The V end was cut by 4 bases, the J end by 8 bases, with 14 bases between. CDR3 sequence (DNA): TGTGCCAGCAGCTACAGAGACGGAGGGGAAAAACTGTTTTTT. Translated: CASSYRDGGEKLFF.

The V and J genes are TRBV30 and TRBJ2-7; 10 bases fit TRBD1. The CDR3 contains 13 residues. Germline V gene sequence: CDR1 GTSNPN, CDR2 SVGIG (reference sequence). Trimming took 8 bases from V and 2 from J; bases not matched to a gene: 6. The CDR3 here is CARRDRGTYEQYF. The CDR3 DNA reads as TGTGCCCGCAGGGACAGGGGTACCTACGAGCAGTACTTC.

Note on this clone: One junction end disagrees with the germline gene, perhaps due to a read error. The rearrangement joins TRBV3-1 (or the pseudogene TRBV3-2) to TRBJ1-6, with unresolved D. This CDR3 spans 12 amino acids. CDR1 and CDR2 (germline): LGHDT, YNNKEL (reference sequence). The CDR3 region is CASSEEYSPLHF. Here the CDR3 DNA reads TGTGCCAGCAGCGAAGAATATTCACCCCTCCACTTT.

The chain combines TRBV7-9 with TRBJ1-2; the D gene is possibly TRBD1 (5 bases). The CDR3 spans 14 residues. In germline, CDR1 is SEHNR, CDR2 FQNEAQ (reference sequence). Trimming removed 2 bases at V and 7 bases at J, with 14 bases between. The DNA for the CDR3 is TGTGCCAGCAGCTTAATAGGGGAGAGTACTGGCTACACCTTC. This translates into CASSLIGESTGYTF.

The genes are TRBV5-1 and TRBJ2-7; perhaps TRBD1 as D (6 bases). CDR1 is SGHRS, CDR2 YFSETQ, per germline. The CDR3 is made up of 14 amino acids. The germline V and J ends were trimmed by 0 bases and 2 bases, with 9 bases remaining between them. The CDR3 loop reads CASSLDQGTYEQYF. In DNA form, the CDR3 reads TGCGCCAGCAGCTTGGATCAGGGGACCTACGAGCAGTACTTC.